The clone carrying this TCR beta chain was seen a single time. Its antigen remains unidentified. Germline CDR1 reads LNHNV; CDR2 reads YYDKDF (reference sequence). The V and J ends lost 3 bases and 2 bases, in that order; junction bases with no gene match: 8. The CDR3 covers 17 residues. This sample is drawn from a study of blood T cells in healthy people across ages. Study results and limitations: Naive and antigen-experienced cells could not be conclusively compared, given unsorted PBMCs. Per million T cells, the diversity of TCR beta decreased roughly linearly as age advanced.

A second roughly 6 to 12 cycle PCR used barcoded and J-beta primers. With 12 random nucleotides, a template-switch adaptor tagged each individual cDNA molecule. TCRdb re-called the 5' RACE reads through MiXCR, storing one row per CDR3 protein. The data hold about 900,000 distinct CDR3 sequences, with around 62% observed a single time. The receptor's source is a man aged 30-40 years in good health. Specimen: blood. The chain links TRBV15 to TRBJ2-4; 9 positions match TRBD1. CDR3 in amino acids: CATSRSRDRAPKNIQYF. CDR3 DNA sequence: TGTGCCACCAGCAGGAGCCGGGACAGGGCGCCCAAAAACATTCAGTACTTC.